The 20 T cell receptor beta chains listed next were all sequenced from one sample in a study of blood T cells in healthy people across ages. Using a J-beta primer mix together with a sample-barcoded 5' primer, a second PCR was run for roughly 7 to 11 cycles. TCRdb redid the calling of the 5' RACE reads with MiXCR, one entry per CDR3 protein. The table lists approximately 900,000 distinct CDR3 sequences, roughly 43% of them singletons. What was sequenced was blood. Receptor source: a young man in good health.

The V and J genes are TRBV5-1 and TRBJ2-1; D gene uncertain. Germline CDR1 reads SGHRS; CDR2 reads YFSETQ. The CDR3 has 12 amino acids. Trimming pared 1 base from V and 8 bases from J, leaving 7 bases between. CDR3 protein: CASSLNDYEQFF. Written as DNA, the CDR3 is TGCGCCAGCAGCTTGAATGACTATGAGCAGTTCTTC.

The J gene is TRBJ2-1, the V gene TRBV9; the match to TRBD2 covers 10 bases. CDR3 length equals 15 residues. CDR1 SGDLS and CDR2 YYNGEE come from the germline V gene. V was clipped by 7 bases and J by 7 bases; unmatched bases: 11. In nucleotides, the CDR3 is TGTGCCAGCGGCGCCCTAGCGGGAGACGGAAATGAGCAGTTCTTC. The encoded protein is CASGALAGDGNEQFF.

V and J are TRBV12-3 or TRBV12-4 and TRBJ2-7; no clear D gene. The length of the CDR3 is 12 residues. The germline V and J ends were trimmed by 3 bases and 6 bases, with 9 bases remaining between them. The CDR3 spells CASSLKGIEQYF. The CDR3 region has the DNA TGTGCCAGCAGTTTGAAAGGGATCGAGCAGTACTTC.

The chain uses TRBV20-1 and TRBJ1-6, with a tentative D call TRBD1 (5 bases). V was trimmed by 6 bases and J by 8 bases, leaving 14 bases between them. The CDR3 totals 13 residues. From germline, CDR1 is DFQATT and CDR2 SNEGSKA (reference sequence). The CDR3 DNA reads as TGCAGTGCCCCGGCGCAGGGACATTCACCCCTCCACTTT. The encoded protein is CSAPAQGHSPLHF.

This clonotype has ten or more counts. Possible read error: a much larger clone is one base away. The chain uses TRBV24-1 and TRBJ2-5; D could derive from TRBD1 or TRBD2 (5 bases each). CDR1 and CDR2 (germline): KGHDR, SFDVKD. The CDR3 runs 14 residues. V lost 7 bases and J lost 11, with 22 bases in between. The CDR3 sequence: CATRSTRGYNEQYF. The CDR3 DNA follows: TGTGCCACCAGATCCACTAGGGGTTACAATGAGCAGTACTTC.

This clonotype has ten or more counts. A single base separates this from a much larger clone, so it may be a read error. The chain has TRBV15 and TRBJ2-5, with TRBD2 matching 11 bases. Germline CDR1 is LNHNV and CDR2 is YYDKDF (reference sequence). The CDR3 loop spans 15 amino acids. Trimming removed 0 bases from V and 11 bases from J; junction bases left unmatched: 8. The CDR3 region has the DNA TGTGCCACCAGCAGAGATCTAGCGGGGGGAAATGAGCAGTACTTC. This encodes CATSRDLAGGNEQYF.

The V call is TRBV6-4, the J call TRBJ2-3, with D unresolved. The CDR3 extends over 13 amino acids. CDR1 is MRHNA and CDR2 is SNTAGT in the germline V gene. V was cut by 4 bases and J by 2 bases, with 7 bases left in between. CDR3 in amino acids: CASSVRSTDTQYF. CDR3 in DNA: TGTGCCAGCAGTGTTCGATCCACAGATACGCAGTATTTT.

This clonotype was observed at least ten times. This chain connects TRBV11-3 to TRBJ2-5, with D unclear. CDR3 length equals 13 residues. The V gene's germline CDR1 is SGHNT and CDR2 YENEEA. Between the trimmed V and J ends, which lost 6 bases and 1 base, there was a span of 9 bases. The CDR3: CASSFASQETQYF. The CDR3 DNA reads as TGTGCCAGCAGTTTTGCAAGCCAAGAGACCCAGTACTTC.

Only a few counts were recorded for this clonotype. The CDR3 loop is CAVRGGSYEQYF. CDR3 DNA: TGTGCAGTTCGGGGGGGCTCCTACGAGCAGTACTTC. The rearrangement joins TRBV6-5 to TRBJ2-7; 8 bases are shared with TRBD2. The CDR3 spans 12 residues. Germline V lookup: CDR1 MNHEY, CDR2 SVGAGI.

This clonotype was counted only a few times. CDR3 coding DNA: TGCGCCAGTCGAGGGGTCGGGGCCAACGTCCTGACTTTC. It yields the protein CASRGVGANVLTF. This chain links TRBV4-1 with TRBJ2-6; D is possibly TRBD1 or TRBD2 (5 bases each). Germline CDR1 and CDR2: MGHRA and YSYEKL. The CDR3 spans 13 residues. V lost 9 bases and J lost 4, with 10 bases in between.

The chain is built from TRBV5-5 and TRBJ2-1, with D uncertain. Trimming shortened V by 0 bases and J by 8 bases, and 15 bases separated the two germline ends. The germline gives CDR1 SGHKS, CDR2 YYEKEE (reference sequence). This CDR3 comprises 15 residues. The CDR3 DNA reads TGTGCCAGCAGCTTGGGGGTAAAAGCCGCTCATGAGCAGTTCTTC. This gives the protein CASSLGVKAAHEQFF.

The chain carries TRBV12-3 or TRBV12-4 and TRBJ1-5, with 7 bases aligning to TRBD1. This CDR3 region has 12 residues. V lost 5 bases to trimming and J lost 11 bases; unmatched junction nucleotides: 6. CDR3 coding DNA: TGTGCCAGCAGTCCGCACAGGGGTACCCAGCATTTT. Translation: CASSPHRGTQHF.

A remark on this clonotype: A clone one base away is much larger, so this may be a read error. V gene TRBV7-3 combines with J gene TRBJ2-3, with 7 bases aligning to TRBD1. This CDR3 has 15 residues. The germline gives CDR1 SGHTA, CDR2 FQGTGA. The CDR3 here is CASSLRAGRTGTQYF. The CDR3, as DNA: TGTGCCAGCAGTTTGAGGGCAGGGCGGACAGGTACGCAGTATTTT.

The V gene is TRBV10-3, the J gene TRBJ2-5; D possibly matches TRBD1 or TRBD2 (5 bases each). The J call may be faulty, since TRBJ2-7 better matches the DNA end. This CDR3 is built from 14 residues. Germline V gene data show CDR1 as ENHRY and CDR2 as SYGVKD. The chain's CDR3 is CAISESGTTYEQYF. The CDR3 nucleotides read TGTGCCATCAGTGAATCAGGGACCACCTACGAGCAGTACTTC.

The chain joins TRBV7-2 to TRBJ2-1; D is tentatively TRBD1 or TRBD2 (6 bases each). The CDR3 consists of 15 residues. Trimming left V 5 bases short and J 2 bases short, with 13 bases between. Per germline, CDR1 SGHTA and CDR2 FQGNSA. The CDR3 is CASSPSGEAYNEQFF. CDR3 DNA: TGTGCCAGCAGCCCTTCAGGGGAGGCCTACAATGAGCAGTTCTTC.

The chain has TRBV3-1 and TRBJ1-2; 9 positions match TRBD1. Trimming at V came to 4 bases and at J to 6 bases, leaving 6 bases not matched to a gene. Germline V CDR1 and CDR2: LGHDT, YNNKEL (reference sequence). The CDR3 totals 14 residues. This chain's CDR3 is CASSPRDRAHGYTF. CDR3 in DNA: TGTGCCAGCAGCCCGAGGGACAGGGCCCATGGCTACACCTTC.

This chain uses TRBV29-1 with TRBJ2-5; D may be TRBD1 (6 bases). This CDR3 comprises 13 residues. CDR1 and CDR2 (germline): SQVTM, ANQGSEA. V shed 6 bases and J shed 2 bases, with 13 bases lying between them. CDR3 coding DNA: TGCAGCGTCCTCGGACAGCAACAAGAGACCCAGTACTTC. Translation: CSVLGQQQETQYF.

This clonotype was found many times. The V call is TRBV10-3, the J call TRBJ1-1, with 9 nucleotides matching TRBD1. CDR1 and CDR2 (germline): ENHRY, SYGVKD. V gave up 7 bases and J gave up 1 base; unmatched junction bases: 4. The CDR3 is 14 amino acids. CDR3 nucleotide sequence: TGTGCCATCACCCTGGACAGGGGGAACACTGAAGCTTTCTTT. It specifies CAITLDRGNTEAFF.

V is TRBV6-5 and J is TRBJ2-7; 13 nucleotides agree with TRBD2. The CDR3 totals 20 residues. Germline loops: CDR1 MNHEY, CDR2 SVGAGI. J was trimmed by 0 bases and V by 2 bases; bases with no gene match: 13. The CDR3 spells CASSYTWTSGGDVRSYEQYF. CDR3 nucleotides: TGTGCCAGCAGTTACACCTGGACTAGCGGGGGCGACGTACGCTCCTACGAGCAGTACTTC.

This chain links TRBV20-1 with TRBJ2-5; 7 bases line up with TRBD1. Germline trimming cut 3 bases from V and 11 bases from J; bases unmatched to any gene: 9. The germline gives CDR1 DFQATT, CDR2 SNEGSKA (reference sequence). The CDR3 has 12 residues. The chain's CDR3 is CSAREKGALQYF. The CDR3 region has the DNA TGCAGTGCTAGGGAAAAGGGGGCGCTGCAGTACTTC.